These 22 T cell receptor beta chains originate from one sample sequenced in a study of blood T cell repertoires in COVID-19. TCRdb's table, derived via immunoSEQ multiplex PCR, lists solely in-frame clones and lacks some. Here the sample spans hundreds of thousands of clones, around 87% being singletons. Sequenced input: PBMCs or T cells enriched from blood (not recorded which). The receptor source for this set is a man aged 25 to 40 who had recovered from COVID-19.

The chain combines TRBV3-1 (or the pseudogene TRBV3-2) with TRBJ1-1, with D perhaps TRBD1 (5 bases). The CDR3 contains 13 residues. From germline, CDR1 is LGHDT and CDR2 YNNKEL (reference sequence). The V end lost 2 bases, the J end lost 4 bases, and 8 bases lay between the germline ends. The CDR3 loop reads CASSQIQATEAFF. CDR3 nucleotides: TGTGCCAGCAGCCAAATACAGGCCACTGAAGCTTTCTTT.

V usage is TRBV7-6 and J usage is TRBJ2-6, with 7 bases fitting TRBD1. V lost 1 base, J lost 0 bases, and 9 bases stayed unmatched. The V gene's germline CDR1 is SGHVS and CDR2 FNYEAQ. The CDR3 is 19 amino acids. Here the CDR3 DNA reads TGTGCCAGCAGCTTAGTCTCTAGGGGGCCCATCTCTGGGGCCAACGTCCTGACTTTC. Protein product: CASSLVSRGPISGANVLTF.

This chain connects TRBV7-9 to TRBJ2-7; 10 positions agree with TRBD2. Per germline, CDR1 SEHNR and CDR2 FQNEAQ (reference sequence). The CDR3 length is 14 residues. J was trimmed by 4 bases and V by 4 bases; bases with no gene match: 4. In DNA form, the CDR3 reads TGTGCCAGCAGCTCATCACTAGCGGGGTACGAGCAGTACTTC. It encodes CASSSSLAGYEQYF.

The chain couples TRBV5-8 to TRBJ2-2; weak D call: TRBD1 (5 bases). V dropped 3 bases and J dropped 4 bases, with 10 bases sitting between them. The CDR3 runs 14 residues. CDR1 and CDR2 (germline): SGHTS, YDEGEE. The CDR3 coding sequence is TGTGCCAGCAGCTCGACAGCCGGCACCGGGGAGCTGTTTTTT. This sequence encodes CASSSTAGTGELFF.

This chain links TRBV1 with TRBJ2-1; the listed D gene, TRBD2, was not tested against the DNA. TRBV1 is a known pseudogene. This CDR3 contains 12 residues. The DNA of the CDR3 is TGCACCAGCAGCCCGACCCGGGGTGAGCAGTTCTTC. Translation gives CTSSPTRGEQFF.

This sequence joins TRBV5-1 and TRBJ2-7, with TRBD1 matching over 8 bases. The V segment lost 1 base and the J segment 1 base; nucleotides outside the gene matches: 4. Germline-derived CDR1 and CDR2 are SGHRS and YFSETQ. This CDR3 is built from 15 residues. The CDR3 nucleotides read TGCGCCAGCAGCTTGTTGACAGGGGCGTCCTACGAGCAGTACTTC. This encodes CASSLLTGASYEQYF.

This chain links TRBV18 with TRBJ1-6; 7 bases map to TRBD1. CDR1 is KGHSH and CDR2 is LQKENI in the germline V gene. J gave up 9 bases and V 3 bases, and 11 bases lay outside the gene matches. The CDR3 extends over 16 amino acids. CDR3 loop: CASSPASLQGVSPLHF. The CDR3, as DNA: TGTGCCAGCTCACCCGCCTCCCTGCAGGGGGTTTCACCCCTCCACTTT.

The V call is TRBV27, the J call TRBJ1-1, with 7 nucleotides matching TRBD1. The CDR3 is 15 amino acids. Losses at the gene ends were 0 bases for V and 5 bases for J; bases not matched to a gene: 6. Germline values: CDR1 MNHEY, CDR2 SMNVEV (reference sequence). Here the CDR3 reads CASSLSIGGITEAFF. The CDR3 DNA reads TGTGCCAGCAGTTTATCGATAGGGGGCATAACTGAAGCTTTCTTT.

The chain employs TRBV7-2 and TRBJ1-2; maybe TRBD1 (6 bases). This CDR3 comprises 12 residues. V was cut by 7 bases and J by 4 bases, with 10 bases left in between. The germline CDR1 and CDR2 sequences are SGHTA and FQGNSA. For the CDR3, the DNA is TGTGCCAGCACCGGGACAAGCTATGGCTACACCTTC. This codes for CASTGTSYGYTF.

This clone was counted between two and nine times. The chain combines TRBV28 with TRBJ1-1, with a weak D call TRBD1 (5 bases). The CDR3 loop spans 14 amino acids. Trimming pared 2 bases from V and 4 bases from J, leaving 11 bases between. CDR1 is MDHEN, CDR2 SYDVKM, per germline. DNA for the CDR3: TGTGCCAGCAGTTTAGGCAGGAGGGGCACTGAAGCTTTCTTT. Its protein product is CASSLGRRGTEAFF.

Turning to this clone: Other DNA sequences within the sample encode an identical CDR3. V usage is TRBV2 and J usage is TRBJ1-5; no reliable D call. The V gene lost 5 bases and the J gene lost 3 bases, with 2 bases spanning the gap. Germline V gene sequence: CDR1 SNHLY, CDR2 FYNNEI. The CDR3 length is 11 residues. In DNA, the CDR3 is TGTGCCAGCAGTCTCAATCAGCCCCAGCATTTT. Translating it yields CASSLNQPQHF.

The chain links TRBV28 to TRBJ1-1; D not resolved. This CDR3 is built from 14 residues. The germline CDR1 and CDR2 sequences are MDHEN and SYDVKM. Trimming shortened V by 7 bases and J by 0 bases, and 12 bases separated the two germline ends. The DNA of the CDR3 is TGTGCCAGCATAGGCAGCGGGATGAACACTGAAGCTTTCTTT. The encoded protein is CASIGSGMNTEAFF.

DNA for the CDR3: TGTGCCAGCTGGGGACTAGCGGATCACCAGGGAGATACGCAGTATTTT. Translated, it gives CASWGLADHQGDTQYF. This sequence joins TRBV27 and TRBJ2-3; 11 bases align to TRBD2. Germline-derived CDR1 and CDR2 are MNHEY and SMNVEV (reference sequence). The V segment lost 8 bases and the J segment 5 bases; nucleotides outside the gene matches: 12. This CDR3 comprises 16 residues.

The J gene is TRBJ2-5, the V gene TRBV19, with TRBD1 as a possible D gene (6 bases). V gave up 4 bases and J gave up 3 bases, with 18 bases separating them. In germline, CDR1 is LNHDA, CDR2 SQIVND (reference sequence). The CDR3 sequence is 16 residues long. The CDR3 region is CASSTDRVQGEETQYF. The CDR3 DNA sequence: TGTGCCAGTAGTACGGACCGCGTACAGGGCGAAGAGACCCAGTACTTC.

The rearrangement joins TRBV4-1 to TRBJ2-1, with 12 bases identical to TRBD2. Looked up from germline, CDR1 is MGHRA and CDR2 is YSYEKL. The CDR3 sequence is 16 residues long. V lost 4 bases to trimming and J lost 3 bases; unmatched junction nucleotides: 4. The CDR3 coding sequence is TGCGCCAGCAGCCGGCGACTAGCGGGAGACTACAATGAGCAGTTCTTC. Amino acid sequence: CASSRRLAGDYNEQFF.

This clone was found once. This chain joins TRBV12-3 or TRBV12-4 and TRBJ2-7; D might be TRBD2 (6 bases). V gave up 3 bases and J gave up 5 bases, with 11 bases separating them. The CDR3 runs 13 residues. This CDR3 is CASSFRGVHEQYF. The DNA of the CDR3 is TGTGCCAGCAGTTTCCGCGGGGTTCACGAGCAGTACTTC.

This clone was picked up a small number of times. The rearrangement joins TRBV4-1 to TRBJ1-1; 10 bases agree with TRBD1. The CDR3 is made up of 16 amino acids. J was trimmed by 4 bases and V by 3 bases; bases with no gene match: 8. Germline CDR1 reads MGHRA; CDR2 reads YSYEKL. The CDR3 nucleotides are TGCGCCAGCAGCCAGACGGACAGGGGGTTCATCACTGAAGCTTTCTTT. Protein sequence: CASSQTDRGFITEAFF.

The chain recombines TRBV5-4 with TRBJ1-1; D unclear. V was trimmed by 0 bases and J by 1 base, leaving 4 bases between them. The CDR3 spans 13 residues. CDR1 SGHNT and CDR2 YYREEE come from the germline V gene (reference sequence). The CDR3 sequence is CASSLDTNTEAFF. In DNA form, the CDR3 reads TGTGCCAGCAGCTTGGACACGAACACTGAAGCTTTCTTT.

The V gene is TRBV7-2, the J gene TRBJ2-7; 7 bases are a match to TRBD1. The CDR3 runs to 14 residues. Trimming took 0 bases from V and 3 from J; bases not matched to a gene: 2. Germline lookup yields CDR1 SGHTA and CDR2 FQGNSA. This chain's CDR3 is CASSLAGGGYEQYF. In DNA, the CDR3 is TGTGCCAGCAGCTTAGCAGGGGGCGGCTACGAGCAGTACTTC. The variable domain in full, completed from reference TRBV7-2 and TRBJ2-7, reads GAGVSQSPSNKVTEKGKDVELRCDPISGHTALYWYRQSLGQGLEFLIYFQGNSAPDKSGLPSDRFSAERTGGSVSTLTIQRTQQEDSAVYLCASSLAGGGYEQYFGPGTRLTVT.

The chain uses TRBV7-2 and TRBJ2-7; D is undetermined. Germline values: CDR1 SGHTA, CDR2 FQGNSA. CDR3 length: 14 amino acids. Deletions cut 5 bases from V and 0 bases from J, with 11 bases between. CDR3 sequence reads: CASSLVWASYEQYF. In DNA, the CDR3 is TGTGCCAGCAGCCTTGTCTGGGCCTCCTACGAGCAGTACTTC.

Only one count was recorded for this clone. The chain joins TRBV29-1 to TRBJ2-1; D is perhaps TRBD2 (6 bases). This CDR3 has 20 residues. Germline-derived CDR1 and CDR2 are SQVTM and ANQGSEA. Deletions cut 5 bases from V and 3 bases from J, with 32 bases between. The CDR3 spells CSVRLLRGGGEINYYNEQFF. CDR3 sequence (DNA): TGCAGCGTTCGTTTGTTACGGGGAGGAGGGGAAATAAACTACTACAATGAGCAGTTCTTC.

The chain has TRBV3-1 (or the pseudogene TRBV3-2) and TRBJ2-3; the D is unclear. The ends were cut back, 3 bases at V and 1 base at J, with 2 bases in the middle. The germline V gene has CDR1 LGHDT and CDR2 YNNKEL (reference sequence). The CDR3 consists of 12 residues. The CDR3 loop reads CASSHGTDTQYF. The CDR3 DNA sequence: TGTGCCAGCAGCCACGGCACAGATACGCAGTATTTT.